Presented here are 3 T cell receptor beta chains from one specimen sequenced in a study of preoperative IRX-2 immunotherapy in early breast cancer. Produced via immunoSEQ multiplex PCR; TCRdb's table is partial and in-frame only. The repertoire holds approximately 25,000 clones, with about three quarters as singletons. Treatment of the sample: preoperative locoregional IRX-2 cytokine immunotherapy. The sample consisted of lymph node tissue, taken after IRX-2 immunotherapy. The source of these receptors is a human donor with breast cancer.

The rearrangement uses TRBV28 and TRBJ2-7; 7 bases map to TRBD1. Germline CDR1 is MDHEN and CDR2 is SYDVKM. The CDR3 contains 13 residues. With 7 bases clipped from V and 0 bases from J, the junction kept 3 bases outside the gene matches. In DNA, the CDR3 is TGTGCCAGCAAAAGGACAGGCTCCTACGAGCAGTACTTC. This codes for CASKRTGSYEQYF.

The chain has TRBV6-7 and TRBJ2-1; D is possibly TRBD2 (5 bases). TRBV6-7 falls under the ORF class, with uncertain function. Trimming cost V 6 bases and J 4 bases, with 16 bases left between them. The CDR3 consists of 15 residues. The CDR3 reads CASRLAVGAYNEQFF. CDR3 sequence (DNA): TGTGCCAGCAGGCTAGCAGTGGGAGCGTACAATGAGCAGTTCTTC.

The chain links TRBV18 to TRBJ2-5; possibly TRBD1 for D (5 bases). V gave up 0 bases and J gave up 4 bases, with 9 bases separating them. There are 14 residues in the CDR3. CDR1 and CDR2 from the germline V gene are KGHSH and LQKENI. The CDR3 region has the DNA TGTGCCAGCTCACCACCGGGGCAGAGAGAGACCCAGTACTTC. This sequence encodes CASSPPGQRETQYF.